The entry that follows covers one TCR beta chain sequence. The antigen is not known. This entry is derived from a study of T cell responses to AZD1222 COVID-19 vaccine. Background on the study: Both about-4-week and about-12-week second-dose recipients were combined. Study outcomes and limitations: Most donors were white British, females outnumbered males, and clonal diversity was possibly underestimated. Spike-specific TCR repertoires showed rising breadth and depth after two AZD1222 doses.

Profiled with immunoSEQ multiplex PCR; TCRdb holds only in-frame clones, not every one. The data contain roughly 160,000 clones, roughly nine tenths of them singletons. The input for sequencing was peripheral blood, taken on day 0 of AZD1222 vaccination. The sequence was collected from an adult in good health.

The CDR3 protein is CASSRPTGKAGNTIYF. The CDR3 DNA sequence: TGTGCCAGCAGCCGCCCCACAGGGAAGGCTGGAAACACCATATATTTT. This chain links TRBV7-2 with TRBJ1-3; tentative D call: TRBD1 (6 bases). Germline lookup yields CDR1 SGHTA and CDR2 FQGNSA. Trimming left V 5 bases short and J 2 bases short, with 16 bases between. The CDR3 has 16 residues. The full variable domain, in which reference TRBV7-2 and TRBJ1-3 provide the parts outside the CDR3, is GAGVSQSPSNKVTEKGKDVELRCDPISGHTALYWYRQSLGQGLEFLIYFQGNSAPDKSGLPSDRFSAERTGGSVSTLTIQRTQQEDSAVYLCASSRPTGKAGNTIYFGEGSWLTVV.